The 25 T cell receptor beta chains reported below all come from one sample, sequenced in a study of CD8 T cells in ankylosing spondylitis. TCRdb itself ran the 5' RACE reads through MiXCR, one entry per CDR3 protein. In the table there are more than 150,000 distinct CDR3 sequences, roughly 13% of which are singletons. The sample taken for sequencing was blood, either unsorted or a sorted T cell fraction (not recorded which). These TCRs come from a female donor with ankylosing spondylitis or in good health (not recorded which).

The rearrangement joins TRBV10-3 to TRBJ1-5; the match to TRBD1 covers 9 bases. The germline V gene encodes CDR1 ENHRY and CDR2 SYGVKD. The V segment lost 3 bases and the J segment 3 bases; nucleotides outside the gene matches: 6. The CDR3 is 16 amino acids. CDR3 protein: CAISERDRVDNQPQHF. The CDR3 DNA sequence: TGTGCCATCAGTGAAAGGGACAGGGTGGACAATCAGCCCCAGCATTTT.

There are many counts of this clonotype. The V gene is TRBV5-1, the J gene TRBJ1-1; D is uncertain. CDR3 length: 14 residues. Per germline, CDR1 SGHRS and CDR2 YFSETQ. Trimming stripped 2 bases from V and 1 base from J, with 9 bases between. CDR3 nucleotide sequence: TGCGCCAGCAGCTTTAACGGGGAGAACACTGAAGCTTTCTTT. Translated, it gives CASSFNGENTEAFF.

On this clonotype itself: This clone may be a read error of a much larger clone one base away. The gene calls are TRBV29-1 and TRBJ1-3; D call uncertain. V was pared by 1 base and J by 2 bases, with 15 bases between. CDR1 is SQVTM and CDR2 is ANQGSEA in the germline V gene. The CDR3 is made up of 16 amino acids. As DNA, the CDR3 is TGCAGCGTTGAAGTCGATATAGACTCCGCTGGAAACACCATATATTTT. Translated: CSVEVDIDSAGNTIYF.

There are many counts of this clonotype. V is TRBV7-3 and J is TRBJ2-1; D is undetermined. Trimming left V 2 bases short and J 8 bases short, with 10 bases between. The CDR3 is 13 amino acids. CDR1 is SGHTA and CDR2 is FQGTGA in the germline V gene. Written as DNA, the CDR3 is TGTGCCAGCAGCTTAGCCCCTGGCGATGAGCAGTTCTTC. Translating gives CASSLAPGDEQFF. Using reference TRBV7-3 and TRBJ2-1 for the parts outside the CDR3, the full variable domain is GAGVSQTPSNKVTEKGKYVELRCDPISGHTALYWYRQSLGQGPEFLIYFQGTGAADDSGLPNDRFFAVRPEGSVSTLKIQRTERGDSAVYLCASSLAPGDEQFFGPGTRLTVL.

This chain joins TRBV27 and TRBJ2-3; 7 bases are a match to TRBD2. The germline CDR1 and CDR2 sequences are MNHEY and SMNVEV (reference sequence). Germline trimming cut 4 bases from V and 0 bases from J; bases unmatched to any gene: 4. The CDR3 length is 15 residues. CDR3 sequence: CASSWGSGSTDTQYF. The DNA for the CDR3 is TGTGCCAGCAGTTGGGGTAGCGGGAGCACAGATACGCAGTATTTT.

This clonotype was seen a few times. The V and J genes are TRBV7-3 and TRBJ1-1; D gene uncertain. V lost 6 bases, J lost 5 bases, and 13 bases lay in between. CDR1 is SGHTA, CDR2 FQGTGA, per germline. This CDR3 region has 13 residues. This chain's CDR3 is CASRENWATEAFF. The DNA of the CDR3 is TGTGCCAGCAGAGAAAACTGGGCGACTGAAGCTTTCTTT.

The rearrangement joins TRBV20-1 to TRBJ1-6, with no clear D. Trimming stripped 0 bases from V and 3 bases from J, with 12 bases between. The V gene's germline CDR1 is DFQATT and CDR2 SNEGSKA (reference sequence). The CDR3 contains 16 residues. CDR3 sequence reads: CSAREFDGLYNSPLHF. DNA for the CDR3: TGCAGTGCTAGAGAATTCGACGGCCTCTATAATTCACCCCTCCACTTT.

The chain uses TRBV6-1 and TRBJ2-2; 11 nucleotides align to TRBD1. The CDR3 sequence is 19 residues long. V shed 6 bases and J 4 bases; nucleotides not matched to a gene: 16. Germline CDR1 MNHNS, CDR2 SASEGT. CDR3 amino acids: CASRTDRGRGSGRTGELFF. The CDR3 DNA is TGTGCCAGCAGGACGGACAGGGGGCGTGGTAGCGGGCGCACCGGGGAGCTGTTTTTT.

This clonotype appeared many times. The chain couples TRBV7-8 to TRBJ2-1, with TRBD2 matching over 8 bases. Per the germline V gene, CDR1 is SGHVS and CDR2 is FQNEAQ. The junction had 11 bases not matched to a gene; V was cut back by 5 bases and J by 8 bases. The CDR3 is 15 residues long. CDR3: CASSKAGTRNDEQFF. CDR3 DNA sequence: TGTGCCAGCAGCAAAGCCGGGACTAGGAATGATGAGCAGTTCTTC.

The chain couples TRBV28 to TRBJ2-7; no clear D gene. The CDR3 is made up of 10 amino acids. Trimming cost V 5 bases and J 3 bases, with 2 bases left between them. Germline-derived CDR1 and CDR2 are MDHEN and SYDVKM. The CDR3 coding sequence is TGTGCCAGCAGTCACTACGAGCAGTACTTC. This sequence encodes CASSHYEQYF.

This clonotype was picked up many times. The chain employs TRBV6-1 and TRBJ2-2; 7 nucleotides align to TRBD2. Germline-derived CDR1 and CDR2 are MNHNS and SASEGT. CDR3 size: 13 residues. The ends lost 6 bases at V and 6 bases at J; junction bases unmatched: 4. CDR3 sequence: CASSVSGAGELFF. As DNA, the CDR3 is TGTGCCAGCAGCGTAAGCGGGGCCGGGGAGCTGTTTTTT.

With respect to this clonotype: This may be a read error, as it is one base from a much larger clone. The CDR3 DNA sequence: TGTGCCAGCAGCTTAAAATTCGATGTCGGCACAGATACGCAGTATTTT. Its translation: CASSLKFDVGTDTQYF. V and J are TRBV7-2 and TRBJ2-3, with D hard to call. The CDR3 contains 16 residues. The ends were cut back, 2 bases at V and 1 base at J, with 13 bases in the middle. Germline values: CDR1 SGHTA, CDR2 FQGNSA. Together with reference TRBV7-2 and TRBJ2-3, the CDR3 gives the full variable domain: GAGVSQSPSNKVTEKGKDVELRCDPISGHTALYWYRQSLGQGLEFLIYFQGNSAPDKSGLPSDRFSAERTGGSVSTLTIQRTQQEDSAVYLCASSLKFDVGTDTQYFGPGTRLTVL.

This clonotype was observed at least ten times. The chain employs TRBV15 and TRBJ2-4, with TRBD2 matching 7 bases. The CDR3 totals 14 residues. The J segment lost 8 bases and the V segment lost 3 bases, leaving 7 bases of the junction unmatched. Germline CDR1 LNHNV, CDR2 YYDKDF (reference sequence). DNA for the CDR3: TGTGCCACCAGCAGGATTAGCGGGTTAGACATTCAGTACTTC. Its translation is CATSRISGLDIQYF.

Many counts were recorded for this clonotype. The rearrangement uses TRBV28 and TRBJ2-7; D assignment may be TRBD1 or TRBD2 (6 bases each). Looked up from germline, CDR1 is MDHEN and CDR2 is SYDVKM. Trimming took off 5 bases at V and 4 bases at J, with 18 bases between the two ends. This CDR3 region has 15 residues. Written as DNA, the CDR3 is TGTGCCAGCAGTCCTAGGGGGGCGAAGTTATACGAGCAGTACTTC. It encodes CASSPRGAKLYEQYF.

The V gene is TRBV2, the J gene TRBJ1-2; tentative D call: TRBD1 (5 bases). Germline V gene lookup returns CDR1 SNHLY and CDR2 FYNNEI. There are 12 residues in the CDR3. Trimming took off 8 bases at V and 8 bases at J, with 15 bases between the two ends. The chain's CDR3 is CASGTNSRGYTF. The CDR3, as DNA: TGTGCCAGCGGGACCAACAGTAGGGGCTACACCTTC.

This clonotype has only a few counts. The V and J genes are TRBV5-1 and TRBJ2-5, with a tentative D call TRBD2 (5 bases). The CDR3 loop spans 16 amino acids. The ends were cut back, 4 bases at V and 0 bases at J, with 16 bases in the middle. Germline V CDR1 and CDR2: SGHRS, YFSETQ. The CDR3 sequence: CASSPGLDSYQETQYF. The CDR3 DNA follows: TGCGCCAGCAGCCCCGGACTGGATTCGTACCAAGAGACCCAGTACTTC. Combining the CDR3 with reference TRBV5-1 and TRBJ2-5 gives the whole variable domain KAGVTQTPRYLIKTRGQQVTLSCSPISGHRSVSWYQQTPGQGLQFLFEYFSETQRNKGNFPGRFSGRQFSNSRSEMNVSTLELGDSALYLCASSPGLDSYQETQYFGPGTRLLVL.

This clonotype came up a few times. The chain joins TRBV7-8 to TRBJ1-5; D is undetermined. Looked up from germline, CDR1 is SGHVS and CDR2 is FQNEAQ. This CDR3 spans 15 amino acids. V lost 2 bases, J lost 8 bases, and 16 bases lay in between. CDR3 nucleotide sequence: TGTGCCAGCAGCTTATCATCTCAGGCGCGGGAGCCCCAGCATTTT. The encoded protein is CASSLSSQAREPQHF. The whole variable domain, filled in from reference TRBV7-8 and TRBJ1-5, reads GAGVSQSPRYKVAKRGQDVALRCDPISGHVSLFWYQQALGQGPEFLTYFQNEAQLDKSGLPSDRFFAERPEGSVSTLKIQRTQQEDSAVYLCASSLSSQAREPQHFGDGTRLSIL.

The chain has TRBV19 and TRBJ1-1; 9 nucleotides agree with TRBD1. CDR1 and CDR2 (germline): LNHDA, SQIVND (reference sequence). The length of the CDR3 is 17 residues. Losses at the gene ends were 8 bases for V and 0 bases for J; bases not matched to a gene: 13. The CDR3 here is CASHQGTGRKVNTEAFF. CDR3 DNA sequence: TGTGCCAGTCACCAGGGGACAGGGAGAAAAGTGAACACTGAAGCTTTCTTT.

This clonotype came up many times. V usage is TRBV27 and J usage is TRBJ1-4; D not certain. V was clipped by 9 bases and J by 8 bases, with 16 bases between them. CDR3 length: 13 amino acids. CDR1 is MNHEY and CDR2 is SMNVEV in the germline V gene (reference sequence). This CDR3 is CASSSATSEKLFF. DNA of the CDR3: TGTGCCAGTTCTTCCGCTACGAGCGAAAAACTGTTTTTT.

This rearrangement joins TRBV6-5 to TRBJ1-1; tentative D call: TRBD1 (6 bases). There are 15 residues in the CDR3. V was shortened by 4 bases and J by 0 bases, with 12 bases between the two germline ends. CDR1 MNHEY and CDR2 SVGAGI come from the germline V gene. In nucleotides, the CDR3 is TGTGCCAGCAGTTCCCAGGGGACCATGAACACTGAAGCTTTCTTT. This translates into CASSSQGTMNTEAFF.

V usage is TRBV6-2 or TRBV6-3 and J usage is TRBJ2-7; D is ambiguous. The CDR3 is 19 residues long. V lost 3 bases, J lost 3 bases, and 27 bases lay in between. The germline V gene has CDR1 MNHEY and CDR2 SVGEGT. The CDR3 loop is CASSYGLRNFPLPVYEQYF. CDR3 bases: TGTGCCAGCAGTTATGGGTTGCGGAATTTTCCCCTCCCCGTCTACGAGCAGTACTTC.

This clonotype turned up a few times. This chain connects TRBV7-2 to TRBJ2-5, with D perhaps matching TRBD2 (6 bases). The germline V and J ends were trimmed by 4 bases and 1 base, with 13 bases remaining between them. The CDR3 loop spans 15 amino acids. The germline gives CDR1 SGHTA, CDR2 FQGNSA. The CDR3 loop is CASSSGLAFQETQYF. For the CDR3, the DNA is TGTGCCAGCAGCTCGGGGCTAGCGTTCCAAGAGACCCAGTACTTC.

A remark on this clonotype: Compared with germline, one end of the junction differs, possibly owing to a read error. The V gene is TRBV6-2 or TRBV6-3, the J gene TRBJ2-7; the D gene is possibly TRBD2 (6 bases). This CDR3 has 17 residues. CDR1 is MNHEY, CDR2 SVGEGT, per germline. CDR3 nucleotides: TGTGCCAGCAGTTACTCCCCTTGGACGCTCCAGGACTACGAGCGGTACTTC. This encodes CASSYSPWTLQDYERYF.

Of note for this clonotype: This sequence may be a read error, since a much larger clone differs from it by one base. The chain employs TRBV7-2 and TRBJ2-5, with TRBD2 identical over 7 bases. CDR1 is SGHTA, CDR2 FQGNSA, per germline. V shed 3 bases and J 5 bases; nucleotides not matched to a gene: 9. This CDR3 region has 15 residues. The CDR3 reads CASSFNWAGEETQYF. The DNA for the CDR3 is TGTGCCAGCAGCTTCAACTGGGCGGGAGAGGAGACCCAGTACTTC.

This clonotype was detected only a few times. J is TRBJ2-1 and V is TRBV5-1; 13 nucleotides match TRBD2. There are 17 residues in the CDR3. From germline, CDR1 is SGHRS and CDR2 YFSETQ. V shed 4 bases, J shed 1 base, and the junction held 5 bases outside the gene matches. CDR3 protein: CASSRTSGSRSYNEQFF. The CDR3 coding sequence is TGCGCCAGCAGCCGGACTAGCGGGAGCAGGTCCTACAATGAGCAGTTCTTC.